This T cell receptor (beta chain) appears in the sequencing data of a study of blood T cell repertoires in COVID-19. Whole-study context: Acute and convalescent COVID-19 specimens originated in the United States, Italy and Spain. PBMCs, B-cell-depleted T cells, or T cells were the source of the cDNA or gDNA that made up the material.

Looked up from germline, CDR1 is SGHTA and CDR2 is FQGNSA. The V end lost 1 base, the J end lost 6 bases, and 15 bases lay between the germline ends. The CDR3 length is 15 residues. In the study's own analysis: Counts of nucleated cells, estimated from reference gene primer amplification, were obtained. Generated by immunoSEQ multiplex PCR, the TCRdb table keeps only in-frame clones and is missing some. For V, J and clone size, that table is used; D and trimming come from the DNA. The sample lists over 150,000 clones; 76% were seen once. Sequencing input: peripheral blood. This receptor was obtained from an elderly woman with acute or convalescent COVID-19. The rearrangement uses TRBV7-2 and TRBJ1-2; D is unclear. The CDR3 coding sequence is TGTGCCAGCAGCTTAGGTAGGGCAGTGAGGGATGGCTACACCTTC. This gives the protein CASSLGRAVRDGYTF.